The present TCR beta chain was sequenced within a study of blood T cell repertoires in COVID-19. The CDR3 spans 14 residues. From germline, CDR1 is SGHRS and CDR2 YFSETQ. V was clipped by 0 bases and J by 3 bases, with 8 bases between them. The method was immunoSEQ multiplex PCR; TCRdb's version includes in-frame clones alone and lacks a portion of them. The sample shows some 240,000 clones, just under 85% of them seen only once. The sequence was obtained from a woman older than 75 with acute or convalescent COVID-19. Specimen: peripheral blood. The chain has TRBV5-1 and TRBJ2-3, with no clear D. In DNA, the CDR3 is TGCGCCAGCAGCTTGGACCCCGGGACAGATACGCAGTATTTT. Its protein product is CASSLDPGTDTQYF.